This T cell receptor beta chain stems from a study of T cell repertoires in cytomegalovirus infection. Study background: CMV infection plus the matching HLA type was flagged by public TCR beta signatures.

One entry per CDR3 protein results from TCRdb running MiXCR on the reads. The profile shows hundreds of thousands of distinct CDR3 sequences, over 9% of them singletons. CDR3 length equals 13 residues. V shed 7 bases, J shed 5 bases, and the junction held 9 bases outside the gene matches. In germline, CDR1 is DFQATT, CDR2 SNEGSKA (reference sequence). This clonotype was recorded a few times. Its antigen is currently unknown. Notes on the study in general: Dominant in the ex vivo response were TCR beta clonotypes restricted by HLA-C and specific for CMV. Cumulative frequency (of public TCR beta family members) identified carriers of CMV plus the relevant HLA.

The sequence was obtained from a human donor in good health (CMV status not recorded). Some clones in this sample may be carry-over from other donors' samples. The rearrangement links TRBV20-1 to TRBJ2-5, with 8 positions matching TRBD1. Sequenced material: PBMCs. The CDR3 DNA follows: TGCAGTGGCCGTGACAGGGGATGGGAGACCCAGTACTTC. It is translated as CSGRDRGWETQYF.